These 23 T cell receptor beta chains originate from one sample sequenced in a study of control samples from healthy donors and cancer patients. Sequencing used immunoSEQ multiplex PCR; TCRdb keeps in-frame clones, though not all of them. Its table records some 180,000 clones. Sequencing was performed on blood. These receptors originate from a woman aged 25 to 45 in good health.

The genes are TRBV19 and TRBJ1-5; D unresolved. V shed 5 bases and J shed 1 base, with 12 bases lying between them. Germline CDR1 and CDR2: LNHDA and SQIVND (reference sequence). The CDR3 loop spans 15 amino acids. Here the CDR3 reads CASSGRGSSNQPQHF. The CDR3 bases are TGTGCCAGTAGTGGTCGCGGATCGAGCAATCAGCCCCAGCATTTT.

The V and J genes are TRBV11-2 and TRBJ2-5, with 9 bases lining up with TRBD1. Germline V lookup: CDR1 SGHAT, CDR2 FQNNGV. The trim removed 1 base at V and 2 bases at J, leaving 5 bases unmatched. This CDR3 is built from 16 residues. CDR3 sequence reads: CASSLGGQGGQETQYF. CDR3 DNA sequence: TGTGCCAGCAGCTTAGGGGGACAGGGCGGTCAAGAGACCCAGTACTTC.

The chain is built from TRBV11-2 and TRBJ1-2; the D is unclear. With 5 bases removed from V and 0 bases from J, the gap between germline ends came to 16 bases. The length of the CDR3 is 16 residues. CDR1 SGHAT and CDR2 FQNNGV come from the germline V gene. The CDR3 is CASSTPRGRTNYGYTF. For the CDR3, the DNA is TGTGCCAGCAGCACCCCTAGAGGACGGACTAACTATGGCTACACCTTC.

The rearrangement joins TRBV28 to TRBJ1-6; the D is unclear. CDR1 MDHEN and CDR2 SYDVKM come from the germline V gene. CDR3 length: 14 amino acids. V was trimmed by 10 bases and J by 5 bases, leaving 15 bases between them. In DNA form, the CDR3 reads TGTGCCACCTTAACCCGGGTTAATAATTCACCCCTCCACTTT. Translated: CATLTRVNNSPLHF.

The J gene is TRBJ1-4, the V gene TRBV28; D ambiguous. The CDR3 runs 14 residues. V was cut by 2 bases and J by 5 bases, with 9 bases left in between. The germline V gene has CDR1 MDHEN and CDR2 SYDVKM. The CDR3: CASSLGRRNEKLFF. The CDR3 nucleotides read TGTGCCAGCAGTTTAGGCAGAAGGAATGAAAAACTGTTTTTT.

The chain is built from TRBV10-3 and TRBJ1-3; 7 nucleotides align to TRBD1. Germline V gene data show CDR1 as ENHRY and CDR2 as SYGVKD. V lost 10 bases to trimming and J lost 2 bases; unmatched junction nucleotides: 17. This CDR3 contains 17 residues. Here the CDR3 DNA reads TGTGCCACCTACTCTCGACAGGGAGAGAGGACTGGAAACACCATATATTTT. It yields the protein CATYSRQGERTGNTIYF.

J is TRBJ2-7 and V is TRBV5-4, with a tentative D call TRBD2 (5 bases). The germline V gene encodes CDR1 SGHNT and CDR2 YYREEE (reference sequence). The CDR3 is 13 residues long. V was clipped by 2 bases and J by 5 bases, with 11 bases between them. In DNA, the CDR3 is TGTGCCAGCAGCTTAGGCACTAGAAACGAGCAGTACTTC. It specifies CASSLGTRNEQYF. Looking up the rest from reference TRBV5-4 and TRBJ2-7 gives the full variable domain: ETGVTQSPTHLIKTRGQQVTLRCSSQSGHNTVSWYQQALGQGPQFIFQYYREEENGRGNFPPRFSGLQFPNYSSELNVNALELDDSALYLCASSLGTRNEQYFGPGTRLTVT.

The chain uses TRBV10-3 and TRBJ1-1; D might be TRBD1 (6 bases). The CDR3 has 14 amino acids. Trimming left V 3 bases short and J 1 base short, with 9 bases between. Per germline, CDR1 ENHRY and CDR2 SYGVKD. The CDR3 loop reads CAISELGQNTEAFF. CDR3 in DNA: TGTGCCATCAGTGAATTGGGACAGAACACTGAAGCTTTCTTT.

The chain combines TRBV24-1 with TRBJ1-2; no reliable D call. V was cut by 2 bases and J by 8 bases, with 8 bases left in between. Germline values: CDR1 KGHDR, CDR2 SFDVKD. CDR3 length: 12 residues. CDR3: CATSDYPGGYTF. CDR3 bases: TGTGCCACCAGTGATTACCCCGGGGGCTACACCTTC.

The chain uses TRBV5-1 and TRBJ2-7; D possibly matches TRBD1 or TRBD2 (6 bases each). The CDR3 extends over 15 amino acids. The germline V gene encodes CDR1 SGHRS and CDR2 YFSETQ. Trimming stripped 0 bases from V and 4 bases from J, with 14 bases between. The CDR3 DNA follows: TGCGCCAGCAGCTTGGTAAGACTAGGGGGGTACGAGCAGTACTTC. This translates into CASSLVRLGGYEQYF.

The CDR3 loop is CARDRDRGTHEQYF. The CDR3 nucleotides are TGTGCCAGGGACCGGGACAGGGGGACCCACGAGCAGTACTTC. The rearrangement joins TRBV25-1 to TRBJ2-7, with 11 bases matching TRBD1. This CDR3 comprises 14 residues. CDR1 is MGHDK, CDR2 SYGVNS, per germline. V shed 9 bases, J shed 5 bases, and the junction held 9 bases outside the gene matches.

The rearrangement joins TRBV5-4 to TRBJ2-1; D possibly corresponds to TRBD2 (6 bases). The CDR3 is made up of 13 amino acids. CDR1 and CDR2 from the germline V gene are SGHNT and YYREEE (reference sequence). The V end was cut by 1 base, the J end by 7 bases, with 9 bases between. The CDR3 region has the DNA TGTGCCAGCAGCTTGCCGACTAGTAATGAGCAGTTCTTC. It specifies CASSLPTSNEQFF.

The chain couples TRBV15 to TRBJ1-5; 10 nucleotides match TRBD1. V lost 8 bases, J lost 6 bases, and 10 bases stayed unmatched. The germline CDR1 and CDR2 sequences are LNHNV and YYDKDF (reference sequence). The CDR3 spans 15 residues. DNA of the CDR3: TGTGCCACCTCTTGGGACAGGGGTTTCGGTCAGCCCCAGCATTTT. Amino acids: CATSWDRGFGQPQHF.

Concerning this clone itself: Other DNA variants within this sample encode the same CDR3. V and J are TRBV7-9 and TRBJ1-2; D call uncertain. V was trimmed by 0 bases and J by 1 base, leaving 3 bases between them. This CDR3 has 13 residues. The V gene's germline CDR1 is SEHNR and CDR2 FQNEAQ (reference sequence). CDR3: CASSLAGNYGYTF. The CDR3 bases are TGTGCCAGCAGCTTAGCGGGTAACTATGGCTACACCTTC.

CDR3 sequence reads: CASSIDPDNSPLHF. CDR3 in DNA: TGTGCCAGTAGTATAGATCCCGATAATTCACCCCTCCACTTT. The chain employs TRBV19 and TRBJ1-6, with unresolved D. This CDR3 spans 14 amino acids. Germline CDR1 is LNHDA and CDR2 is SQIVND (reference sequence). V lost 0 bases, J lost 5 bases, and 5 bases lay in between.

V and J are TRBV6-4 and TRBJ1-5; D might be TRBD1 (6 bases). V lost 8 bases, J lost 6 bases, and 14 bases lay in between. The CDR3 contains 13 residues. Germline-derived CDR1 and CDR2 are MRHNA and SNTAGT. The DNA for the CDR3 is TGTGCCAGCTCACAGGGAATCAGTCAGCCCCAGCATTTT. Residues: CASSQGISQPQHF.

The J gene is TRBJ2-5, the V gene TRBV30; the D gene is possibly TRBD1 (5 bases). The CDR3 runs 16 residues. Germline V CDR1 and CDR2: GTSNPN, SVGIG (reference sequence). V was pared by 0 bases and J by 5 bases, with 19 bases between. CDR3 sequence reads: CAWSVINYLKGETQYF. CDR3 bases: TGTGCCTGGAGTGTAATAAACTATCTCAAGGGGGAGACCCAGTACTTC.

The chain combines TRBV9 with TRBJ2-7; possibly TRBD2 for D (5 bases). Trimming took off 4 bases at V and 5 bases at J, with 13 bases between the two ends. Germline V gene sequence: CDR1 SGDLS, CDR2 YYNGEE. The CDR3 covers 13 residues. The DNA for the CDR3 is TGTGCCAGCAGCACCTCACTAGAGAACGAGCAGTACTTC. Encoded protein: CASSTSLENEQYF.

This chain uses TRBV7-9 with TRBJ1-4; no reliable D call. The V gene's germline CDR1 is SEHNR and CDR2 FQNEAQ (reference sequence). V lost 1 base to trimming and J lost 7 bases, with 4 bases between them. The CDR3 sequence is 12 residues long. The chain's CDR3 is CASSLGGEKLFF. The DNA for the CDR3 is TGTGCCAGCAGCTTAGGGGGTGAAAAACTGTTTTTT.

The rearrangement joins TRBV27 to TRBJ1-5; the D is unclear. Germline CDR1 MNHEY, CDR2 SMNVEV (reference sequence). This CDR3 has 13 residues. V was trimmed by 2 bases and J by 3 bases, leaving 5 bases between them. The CDR3 is CASSLRVNQPQHF. The CDR3 nucleotides are TGTGCCAGCAGTTTAAGGGTCAATCAGCCCCAGCATTTT.

This chain connects TRBV9 to TRBJ2-7; D unresolved. Trimming took off 0 bases at V and 5 bases at J, with 15 bases between the two ends. CDR3 length equals 15 residues. CDR1 and CDR2 from the germline V gene are SGDLS and YYNGEE. CDR3 in amino acids: CASSVGGAKVDEQYF. The DNA for the CDR3 is TGTGCCAGCAGCGTAGGTGGCGCAAAGGTCGACGAGCAGTACTTC.

This chain uses TRBV12-3 or TRBV12-4 with TRBJ2-7, with TRBD1 matching 9 bases. V lost 7 bases, J lost 6 bases, and 4 bases stayed unmatched. This CDR3 contains 12 residues. The CDR3 DNA sequence: TGTGCCAGCACTAACAGGGGGCGCGAGCAGTACTTC. Translating gives CASTNRGREQYF.

This chain connects TRBV4-2 to TRBJ1-4; D ambiguous. The germline V gene encodes CDR1 LGHNA and CDR2 YNFKEQ. V lost 2 bases to trimming and J lost 0 bases, with 7 bases between them. There are 15 residues in the CDR3. In DNA, the CDR3 is TGTGCCAGCAGCCAACCGGGATCAACTAATGAAAAACTGTTTTTT. This codes for CASSQPGSTNEKLFF.